This T cell receptor beta chain is drawn from a study of T-cell memory formation after mild COVID-19. The V end lost 5 bases, the J end lost 7 bases, and 12 bases lay between the germline ends. The CDR3 sequence is 13 residues long. Germline CDR1 is SGHAT and CDR2 is FQNNGV. MiXCR, run by TCRdb on the 5' RACE reads, gives a single entry per CDR3 protein. The data show about 470,000 distinct CDR3 sequences, around 25% seen once. Sequenced material: PBMCs or a T cell subset sorted from them (not recorded which). The chain joins TRBV11-2 to TRBJ1-5; perhaps TRBD1 as D (6 bases). This sequence originates from an adult woman who had mild COVID-19 (a few samples of this study predate the infection). Cell type and time point are not known. CDR3 amino acids: CASSPGAAQPQHF. CDR3 DNA sequence: TGTGCCAGCAGCCCGGGGGCGGCGCAGCCCCAGCATTTT.